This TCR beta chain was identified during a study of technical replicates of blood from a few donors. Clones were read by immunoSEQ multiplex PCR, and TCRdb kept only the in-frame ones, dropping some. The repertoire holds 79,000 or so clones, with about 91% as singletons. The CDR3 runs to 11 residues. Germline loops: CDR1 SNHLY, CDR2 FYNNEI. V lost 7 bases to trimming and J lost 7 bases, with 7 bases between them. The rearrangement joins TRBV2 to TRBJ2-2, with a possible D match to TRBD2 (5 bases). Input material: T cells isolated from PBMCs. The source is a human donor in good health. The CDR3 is CASTEGGELFF. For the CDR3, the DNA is TGTGCCAGCACCGAGGGCGGGGAGCTGTTTTTT. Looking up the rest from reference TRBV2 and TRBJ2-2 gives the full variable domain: EPEVTQTPSHQVTQMGQEVILRCVPISNHLYFYWYRQILGQKVEFLVSFYNNEISEKSEIFDDQFSVERPDGSNFTLKIRSTKLEDSAMYFCASTEGGELFFGEGSRLTVL.